Each of the 14 T cell receptor beta chains below was sequenced from the same sample in a study of Tregs in tolerant kidney transplant recipients (dated by TCRdb to between 2018 and 2020). Receptor libraries were prepared by the immunoSEQ multiplex PCR assay. This is the immuneACCESS table as TCRdb keeps it, with only in-frame sequences that have V and J called. A part of the clones is gone; compared with another copy, unresolved V genes explain less than half, and the rest is unexplained. Across this sample there are over 2,500 clones, with less than 50% seen only once. The ten top clones hold roughly 7.3% of the sample. Antigens of these TCRs are unknown. The sample was Tregs from blood cultured with allogeneic cells. The receptor source for this set is a human donor in good health.

The chain combines TRBV19 with TRBJ1-2; no clear D gene. This CDR3 has 13 residues. V lost 5 bases to trimming and J lost 5 bases, with 12 bases between them. The germline V gene has CDR1 LNHDA and CDR2 SQIVND (reference sequence). The CDR3 region has the DNA TGTGCCAGTAGTGCAATTTTTGGTTATGGCTACACCTTC. Translation gives CASSAIFGYGYTF.

The chain couples TRBV6-5 to TRBJ1-5, with 8 bases that match TRBD1. The ends lost 2 bases at V and 5 bases at J; junction bases unmatched: 2. Germline CDR1 MNHEY, CDR2 SVGAGI. The CDR3 loop spans 14 amino acids. DNA of the CDR3: TGTGCCAGCAGTTACCTCAGGGGGCATCAGCCCCAGCATTTT. It translates to CASSYLRGHQPQHF.

This chain connects TRBV27 to TRBJ1-2; D gene uncertain. The CDR3 runs 13 residues. The germline CDR1 and CDR2 sequences are MNHEY and SMNVEV (reference sequence). Trimming shortened V by 5 bases and J by 7 bases, and 14 bases separated the two germline ends. This chain's CDR3 is CASSQSIWGGYTF. The CDR3 nucleotides are TGTGCCAGCAGTCAATCAATCTGGGGTGGCTACACCTTC.

There are a few counts of this clone. The genes are TRBV11-3 and TRBJ2-1; D gene uncertain. Trimming left V 1 base short and J 3 bases short, with 10 bases between. From germline, CDR1 is SGHNT and CDR2 YENEEA. The CDR3 is made up of 15 amino acids. CDR3 region: CASSLGGTGYNEQFF. In nucleotides, the CDR3 is TGTGCCAGCAGCTTAGGAGGAACTGGCTACAATGAGCAGTTCTTC. Full variable domain (outside the CDR3, taken from reference TRBV11-3 and TRBJ2-1): EAGVVQSPRYKIIEKKQPVAFWCNPISGHNTLYWYLQNLGQGPELLIRYENEEAVDDSQLPKDRFSAERLKGVDSTLKIQPAELGDSAVYLCASSLGGTGYNEQFFGPGTRLTVL.

With regard to this clone: One junction end disagrees with the germline gene, perhaps due to a read error. This chain joins TRBV6-5 and TRBJ2-3; TRBD2 aligns across 7 bases. CDR1 MNHEY and CDR2 SVGAGI come from the germline V gene. This CDR3 is 13 amino acids long. The CDR3 spells CVSGKGTPDTQYF. CDR3 nucleotides: TGTGTCAGCGGGAAGGGTACCCCAGATACGCAGTATTTT.

The chain couples TRBV7-3 to TRBJ2-3; D remains unclear. This CDR3 has 13 amino acids. Trimming removed 2 bases from V and 9 bases from J, with 12 bases in between. Germline CDR1 and CDR2: SGHTA and FQGTGA. The CDR3 nucleotides are TGTGCCAGCAGCTTATCTCCCACAACAACGCAGTATTTT. Its translation: CASSLSPTTTQYF.

This clone was recorded once. The rearrangement uses TRBV18 and TRBJ1-2, with 7 bases that match TRBD1. The germline V gene encodes CDR1 KGHSH and CDR2 LQKENI. The CDR3 totals 13 residues. V shed 5 bases, J shed 5 bases, and the junction held 5 bases outside the gene matches. The CDR3 DNA reads TGTGCCAGCTCATCCCAGGGGGTTTATGGCTACACCTTC. Protein product: CASSSQGVYGYTF.

This clone is labeled medium-sized. The chain joins TRBV7-2 to TRBJ1-5; the D gene is possibly TRBD1 (5 bases). The germline V gene has CDR1 SGHTA and CDR2 FQGNSA. Trimming cost V 1 base and J 2 bases, with 9 bases left between them. This CDR3 is built from 15 residues. The CDR3 is CASSLGGRGNQPQHF. The CDR3 nucleotides are TGTGCCAGCAGCTTAGGAGGCAGGGGCAATCAGCCCCAGCATTTT. Full variable domain (missing parts from reference TRBV7-2 and TRBJ1-5): GAGVSQSPSNKVTEKGKDVELRCDPISGHTALYWYRQSLGQGLEFLIYFQGNSAPDKSGLPSDRFSAERTGGSVSTLTIQRTQQEDSAVYLCASSLGGRGNQPQHFGDGTRLSIL.

This chain connects TRBV25-1 to TRBJ1-6; weak D call: TRBD1 (5 bases). The CDR3 covers 17 residues. Germline CDR1 is MGHDK and CDR2 is SYGVNS. V lost 1 base, J lost 7 bases, and 17 bases lay in between. The CDR3 coding sequence is TGTGCCAGCAGTGAATTCCGGGACTCCGGGGCGAATTCACCCCTCCACTTT. This encodes CASSEFRDSGANSPLHF.

The chain employs TRBV6-1 and TRBJ2-5; TRBD2 agrees at 9 bases. This CDR3 spans 13 amino acids. Germline V CDR1 and CDR2: MNHNS, SASEGT. V lost 6 bases, J lost 3 bases, and 2 bases stayed unmatched. CDR3 bases: TGTGCCAGCAGAGCTAGCGGGGAAGAGACCCAGTACTTC. It is translated as CASRASGEETQYF.

The CDR3 reads CASSSPGTVYEQYF. The CDR3 DNA sequence: TGTGCCAGCAGTTCGCCCGGGACAGTCTACGAGCAGTACTTC. The genes are TRBV6-1 and TRBJ2-7, with 7 bases fitting TRBD1. V shed 5 bases and J 3 bases; nucleotides not matched to a gene: 7. Germline V gene lookup returns CDR1 MNHNS and CDR2 SASEGT. The CDR3 extends over 14 amino acids.

As concerns this clone: A much larger clone sits a single nucleotide away, making a read error possible. V is TRBV5-1 and J is TRBJ2-7; D gene uncertain. Trimming stripped 4 bases from V and 2 bases from J, with 13 bases between. Germline loops: CDR1 SGHRS, CDR2 YFSETQ. The CDR3 consists of 14 residues. The CDR3 loop is CASSPSTLTYEQYF. Written as DNA, the CDR3 is TGCGCCAGCAGCCCCAGTACGCTAACCTACGAGCAGTACTTC.

This clone qualifies as large. V gene TRBV6-1 combines with J gene TRBJ2-7; 7 bases agree with TRBD1. With 6 bases clipped from V and 3 bases from J, the junction kept 5 bases outside the gene matches. Germline V CDR1 and CDR2: MNHNS, SASEGT. The CDR3 covers 13 residues. The CDR3 loop reads CASRTGPLYEQYF. CDR3 nucleotide sequence: TGTGCCAGCAGGACAGGGCCCCTCTACGAGCAGTACTTC.

The gene calls are TRBV9 and TRBJ2-7; D uncertain. The CDR3 has 13 amino acids. Germline V gene sequence: CDR1 SGDLS, CDR2 YYNGEE. The V gene lost 0 bases and the J gene lost 3 bases, with 7 bases spanning the gap. The CDR3 sequence: CASSVAPVYEQYF. The CDR3 coding sequence is TGTGCCAGCAGCGTAGCGCCCGTCTACGAGCAGTACTTC.